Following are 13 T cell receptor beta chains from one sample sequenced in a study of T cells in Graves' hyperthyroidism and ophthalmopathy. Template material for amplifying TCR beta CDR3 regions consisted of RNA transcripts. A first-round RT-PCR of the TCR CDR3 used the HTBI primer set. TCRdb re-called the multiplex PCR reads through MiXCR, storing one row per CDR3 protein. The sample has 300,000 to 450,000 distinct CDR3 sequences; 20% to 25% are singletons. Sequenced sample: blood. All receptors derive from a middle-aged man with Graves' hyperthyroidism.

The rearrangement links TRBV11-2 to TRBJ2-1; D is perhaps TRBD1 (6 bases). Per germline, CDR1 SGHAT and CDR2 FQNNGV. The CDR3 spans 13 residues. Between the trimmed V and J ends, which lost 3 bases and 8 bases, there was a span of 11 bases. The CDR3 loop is CASSFTQGHEQFF. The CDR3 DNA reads TGTGCCAGCAGCTTCACACAGGGCCATGAGCAGTTCTTC.

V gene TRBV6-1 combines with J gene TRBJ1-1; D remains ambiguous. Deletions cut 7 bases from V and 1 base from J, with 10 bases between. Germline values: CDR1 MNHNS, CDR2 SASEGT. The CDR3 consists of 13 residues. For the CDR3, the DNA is TGTGCCAGCATGAGGACTGAGAACACTGAAGCTTTCTTT. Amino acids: CASMRTENTEAFF.

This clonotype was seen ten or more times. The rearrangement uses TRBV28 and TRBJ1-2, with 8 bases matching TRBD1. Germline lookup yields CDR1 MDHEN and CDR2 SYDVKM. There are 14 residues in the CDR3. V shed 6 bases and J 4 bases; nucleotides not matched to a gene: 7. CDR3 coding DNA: TGTGCCAGCAGAAGGGACAGGTGGGCCTATGGCTACACCTTC. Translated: CASRRDRWAYGYTF.

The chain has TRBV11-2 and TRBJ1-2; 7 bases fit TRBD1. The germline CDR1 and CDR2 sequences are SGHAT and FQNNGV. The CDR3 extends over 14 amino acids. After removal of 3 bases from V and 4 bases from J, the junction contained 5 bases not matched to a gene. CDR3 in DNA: TGTGCCAGCAGCTTTGCGACAGGGCGCTATGGCTACACCTTC. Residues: CASSFATGRYGYTF.

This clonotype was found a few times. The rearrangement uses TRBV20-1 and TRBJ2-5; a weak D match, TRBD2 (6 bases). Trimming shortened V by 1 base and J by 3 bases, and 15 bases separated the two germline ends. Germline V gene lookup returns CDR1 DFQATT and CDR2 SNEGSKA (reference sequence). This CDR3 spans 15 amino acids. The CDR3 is CSARVVGSSKETQYF. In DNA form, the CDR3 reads TGCAGTGCTAGAGTAGTCGGGAGCAGTAAAGAGACCCAGTACTTC.

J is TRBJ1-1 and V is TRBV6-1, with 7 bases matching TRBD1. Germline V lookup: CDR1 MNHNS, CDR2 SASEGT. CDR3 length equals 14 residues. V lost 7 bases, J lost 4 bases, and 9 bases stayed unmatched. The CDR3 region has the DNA TGTGCCAGCAATCTCCAGGGGGGGGGCACTGAAGCTTTCTTT. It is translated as CASNLQGGGTEAFF.

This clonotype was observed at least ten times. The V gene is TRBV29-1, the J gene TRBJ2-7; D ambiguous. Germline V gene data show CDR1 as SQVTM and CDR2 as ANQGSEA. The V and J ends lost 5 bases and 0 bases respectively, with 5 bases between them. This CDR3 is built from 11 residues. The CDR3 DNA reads TGCAGCGTTCGGAGCTCCTACGAGCAGTACTTC. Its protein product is CSVRSSYEQYF.

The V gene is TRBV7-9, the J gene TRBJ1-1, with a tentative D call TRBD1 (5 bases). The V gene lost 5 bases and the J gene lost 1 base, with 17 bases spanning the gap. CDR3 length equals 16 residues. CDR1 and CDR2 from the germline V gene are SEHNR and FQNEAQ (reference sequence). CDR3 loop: CASSPAWGVQNTEAFF. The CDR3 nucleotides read TGTGCCAGCAGCCCAGCTTGGGGGGTCCAGAACACTGAAGCTTTCTTT.

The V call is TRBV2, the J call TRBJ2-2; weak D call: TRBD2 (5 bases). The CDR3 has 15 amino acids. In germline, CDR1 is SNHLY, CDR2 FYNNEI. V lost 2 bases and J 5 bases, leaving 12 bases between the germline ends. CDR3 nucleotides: TGTGCCAGCAGTGAACGGGGATATGGGACCGGGGAGCTGTTTTTT. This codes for CASSERGYGTGELFF. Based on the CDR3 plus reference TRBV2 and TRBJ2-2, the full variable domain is EPEVTQTPSHQVTQMGQEVILRCVPISNHLYFYWYRQILGQKVEFLVSFYNNEISEKSEIFDDQFSVERPDGSNFTLKIRSTKLEDSAMYFCASSERGYGTGELFFGEGSRLTVL.

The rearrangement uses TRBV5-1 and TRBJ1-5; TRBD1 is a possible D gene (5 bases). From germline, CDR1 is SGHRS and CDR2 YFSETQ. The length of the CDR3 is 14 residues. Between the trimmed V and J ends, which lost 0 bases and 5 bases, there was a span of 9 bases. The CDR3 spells CASSLETEDQPQHF. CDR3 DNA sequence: TGCGCCAGCAGCTTGGAGACAGAGGATCAGCCCCAGCATTTT. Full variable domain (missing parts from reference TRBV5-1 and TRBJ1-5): KAGVTQTPRYLIKTRGQQVTLSCSPISGHRSVSWYQQTPGQGLQFLFEYFSETQRNKGNFPGRFSGRQFSNSRSEMNVSTLELGDSALYLCASSLETEDQPQHFGDGTRLSIL.

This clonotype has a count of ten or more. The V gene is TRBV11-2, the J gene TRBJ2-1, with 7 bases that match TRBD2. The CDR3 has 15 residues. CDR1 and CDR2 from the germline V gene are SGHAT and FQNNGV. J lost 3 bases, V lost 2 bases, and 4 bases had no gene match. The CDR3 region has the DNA TGTGCCAGCAGCTTACCGGGAGGAGACTACAATGAGCAGTTCTTC. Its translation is CASSLPGGDYNEQFF.

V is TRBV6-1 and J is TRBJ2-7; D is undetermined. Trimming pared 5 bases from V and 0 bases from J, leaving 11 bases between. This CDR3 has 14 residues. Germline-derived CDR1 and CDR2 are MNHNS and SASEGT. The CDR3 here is CASSLTRFSYEQYF. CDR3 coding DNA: TGTGCCAGCAGTCTTACCAGGTTCTCCTACGAGCAGTACTTC.

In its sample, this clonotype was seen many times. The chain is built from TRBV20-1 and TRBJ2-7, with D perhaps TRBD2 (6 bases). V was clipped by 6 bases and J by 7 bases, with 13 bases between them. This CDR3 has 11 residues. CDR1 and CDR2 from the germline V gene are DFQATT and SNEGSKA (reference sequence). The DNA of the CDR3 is TGCAGTGCCATGACTAGTGTGGAGCAGTACTTC. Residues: CSAMTSVEQYF.